The 10 T cell receptor beta chains reported below all come from one sample, sequenced in a study of blood T cell repertoires in COVID-19. Measured with immunoSEQ multiplex PCR; TCRdb has only the in-frame clones, and not every one. This table holds about 350,000 clones, around 90% found once. The sequenced sample was peripheral blood. These receptors originate from a woman between 55 and 75 years old with COVID-19, enrolled during active disease.

The DNA of the CDR3 is TGTGCCAGCAGCCCGGGGGAGTTTATTGCAGATACGCAGTATTTT. This translates into CASSPGEFIADTQYF. The chain combines TRBV11-3 with TRBJ2-3; D is possibly TRBD2 (6 bases). CDR3 size: 15 residues. Trimming cost V 5 bases and J 4 bases, with 16 bases left between them. Germline V gene sequence: CDR1 SGHNT, CDR2 YENEEA.

The chain carries TRBV6-5 and TRBJ1-1; no definite D call. The CDR3 has 13 residues. Trimming removed 8 bases from V and 0 bases from J, with 10 bases in between. CDR1 MNHEY and CDR2 SVGAGI come from the germline V gene. The CDR3 region is CASRLTLNTEAFF. The DNA for the CDR3 is TGTGCCAGCCGACTTACACTGAACACTGAAGCTTTCTTT.

This clone was seen many times. The J gene is TRBJ2-7, the V gene TRBV4-1; 10 bases agree with TRBD2. This CDR3 has 15 amino acids. Trimming took 4 bases from V and 4 from J; bases not matched to a gene: 7. Germline V gene sequence: CDR1 MGHRA, CDR2 YSYEKL. The CDR3 bases are TGCGCCAGCAGCCCACCTGGACTAGCGGTTTACGAGCAGTACTTC. It codes for CASSPPGLAVYEQYF.

This clone was seen more than once but under ten times. The chain recombines TRBV4-1 with TRBJ1-1, with D unresolved. The V and J ends lost 0 bases and 5 bases respectively, with 10 bases between them. The CDR3 sequence is 14 residues long. Germline V gene data show CDR1 as MGHRA and CDR2 as YSYEKL. The CDR3 is CASSQDAGRTEAFF. The CDR3 DNA reads TGCGCCAGCAGCCAAGACGCGGGTAGGACTGAAGCTTTCTTT.

The chain joins TRBV19 to TRBJ1-2; 8 nucleotides match TRBD1. The junction had 5 bases not matched to a gene; V was cut back by 9 bases and J by 5 bases. The CDR3 runs to 12 residues. CDR1 and CDR2 from the germline V gene are LNHDA and SQIVND (reference sequence). CDR3 region: CASTGTGYGYTF. CDR3 DNA: TGTGCCAGCACCGGGACAGGTTATGGCTACACCTTC. Based on the CDR3 plus reference TRBV19 and TRBJ1-2, the full variable domain is DGGITQSPKYLFRKEGQNVTLSCEQNLNHDAMYWYRQDPGQGLRLIYYSQIVNDFQKGDIAEGYSVSREKKESFPLTVTSAQKNPTAFYLCASTGTGYGYTFGSGTRLTVV.

The chain is built from TRBV4-2 and TRBJ2-1; 10 bases agree with TRBD2. CDR1 is LGHNA, CDR2 YNFKEQ, per germline. J was trimmed by 7 bases and V by 4 bases; bases with no gene match: 10. The CDR3 has 16 amino acids. DNA of the CDR3: TGTGCCAGCAGCCCACGCCTAGCGGGGGCCTTGAATGAGCAGTTCTTC. Its translation is CASSPRLAGALNEQFF.

The chain employs TRBV11-2 and TRBJ2-1; the match to TRBD2 covers 9 bases. The germline V gene encodes CDR1 SGHAT and CDR2 FQNNGV. V dropped 7 bases and J dropped 7; count of bases not matched to a gene: 11. The CDR3 runs to 15 residues. The chain's CDR3 is CASTTGRGGTNEQFF. The CDR3 DNA reads as TGTGCCAGCACCACCGGGCGGGGGGGGACGAATGAGCAGTTCTTC.

This clone was counted a single time. This rearrangement joins TRBV5-4 to TRBJ1-6, with 8 bases fitting TRBD1. Germline V gives CDR1 SGHNT, CDR2 YYREEE (reference sequence). The CDR3 is 15 residues long. Losses at the gene ends were 0 bases for V and 6 bases for J; bases not matched to a gene: 2. CDR3 nucleotide sequence: TGTGCCAGCAGCTTGGGACAGGGGTTTAATTCACCCCTCCACTTT. Residues: CASSLGQGFNSPLHF.

The chain has TRBV4-1 and TRBJ2-1; 12 bases are a match to TRBD2. This CDR3 is built from 15 residues. V lost 4 bases to trimming and J lost 5 bases; unmatched junction nucleotides: 3. CDR1 and CDR2 from the germline V gene are MGHRA and YSYEKL. DNA for the CDR3: TGCGCCAGCAGCCCTAGCGGGGGGGCCCACAATGAGCAGTTCTTC. Encoded protein: CASSPSGGAHNEQFF.

This sequence joins TRBV28 and TRBJ1-2; D is uncertain. V was trimmed by 3 bases and J by 6 bases, leaving 11 bases between them. CDR3 length: 13 amino acids. Germline assignment: CDR1 MDHEN and CDR2 SYDVKM. CDR3: CASSLNPQHGYTF. In nucleotides, the CDR3 is TGTGCCAGCAGTTTGAATCCACAACATGGCTACACCTTC.